This entry features one TCR beta chain sequence. Its antigen is not identified. Looked up from germline, CDR1 is SGHKS and CDR2 is YYEKEE (reference sequence). Trimming removed 4 bases from V and 7 bases from J, with 15 bases in between. This CDR3 contains 14 residues. The source of the sample is a study of OX40 agonist ivuxolimab in advanced cancers. Study at large: The patients' treatment was ivuxolimab, an agonistic anti-OX40 (CD134) antibody.

Individuals having autoimmune disease history or systemic immunosuppression were not enrolled. TCRdb's table, derived via immunoSEQ multiplex PCR, lists solely in-frame clones and lacks some. The data show about 33,000 clones, around 74% seen once. Study observations and caveats: The work left the antigen specificity of expanded peripheral T cells undetermined. In the 0.1 to 3.0 mg/kg range, CD4+ and CD8+ blood T cells had expanded clonally by week 6.

This rearrangement joins TRBV5-5 to TRBJ2-1; D not resolved. The material sequenced was CD4+ or CD8+ T cells sorted from blood, taken in a trial of the OX40 agonist ivuxolimab. This clonotype originated in an adult with an advanced solid tumor such as melanoma, head and neck, liver or kidney cancer. This CDR3 reads CASSPAKSTNEQFF. The CDR3 DNA follows: TGTGCCAGCAGCCCGGCGAAGAGTACAAATGAGCAGTTCTTC. The complete variable domain, with remaining parts taken from reference TRBV5-5 and TRBJ2-1, reads DAGVTQSPTHLIKTRGQQVTLRCSPISGHKSVSWYQQVLGQGPQFIFQYYEKEERGRGNFPDRFSARQFPNYSSELNVNALLLGDSALYLCASSPAKSTNEQFFGPGTRLTVL.